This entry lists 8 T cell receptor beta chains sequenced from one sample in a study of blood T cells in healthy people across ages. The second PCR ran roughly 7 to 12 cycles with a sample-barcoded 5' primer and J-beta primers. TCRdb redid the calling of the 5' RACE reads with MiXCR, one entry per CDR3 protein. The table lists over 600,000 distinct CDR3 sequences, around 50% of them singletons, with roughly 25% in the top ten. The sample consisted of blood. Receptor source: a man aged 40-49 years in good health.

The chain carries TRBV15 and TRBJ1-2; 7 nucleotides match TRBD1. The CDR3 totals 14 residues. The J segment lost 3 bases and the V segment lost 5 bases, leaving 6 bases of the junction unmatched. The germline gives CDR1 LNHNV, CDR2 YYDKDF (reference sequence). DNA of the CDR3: TGTGCCACCAGCCCCGAGGGGGCTGACTATGGCTACACCTTC. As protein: CATSPEGADYGYTF. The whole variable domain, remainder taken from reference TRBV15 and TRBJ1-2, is DAMVIQNPRYQVTQFGKPVTLSCSQTLNHNVMYWYQQKSSQAPKLLFHYYDKDFNNEADTPDNFQSRRPNTSFCFLDIRSPGLGDTAMYLCATSPEGADYGYTFGSGTRLTVV.

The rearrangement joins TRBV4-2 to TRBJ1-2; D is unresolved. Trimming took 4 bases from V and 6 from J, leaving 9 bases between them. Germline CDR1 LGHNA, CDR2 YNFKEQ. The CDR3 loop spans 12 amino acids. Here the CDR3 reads CASSPGLDGYTF. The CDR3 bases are TGTGCCAGCAGCCCCGGTCTAGATGGCTACACCTTC.

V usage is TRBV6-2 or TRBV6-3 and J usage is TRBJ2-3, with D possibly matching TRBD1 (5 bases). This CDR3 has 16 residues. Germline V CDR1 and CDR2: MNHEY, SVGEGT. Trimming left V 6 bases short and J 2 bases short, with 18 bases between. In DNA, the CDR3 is TGTGCCAGCAGCTCCTGGGGCGAAAAATTCACAGATACGCAGTATTTT. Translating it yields CASSSWGEKFTDTQYF.

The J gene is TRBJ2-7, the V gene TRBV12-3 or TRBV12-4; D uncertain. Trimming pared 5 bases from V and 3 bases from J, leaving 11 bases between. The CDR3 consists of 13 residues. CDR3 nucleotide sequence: TGTGCCAGCAGTCGGACCCAACGCTACGAGCAGTACTTC. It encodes CASSRTQRYEQYF.

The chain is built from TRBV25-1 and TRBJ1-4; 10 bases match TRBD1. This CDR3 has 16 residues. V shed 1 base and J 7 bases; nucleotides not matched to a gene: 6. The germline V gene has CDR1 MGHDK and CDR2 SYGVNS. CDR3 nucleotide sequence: TGTGCCAGCAGTGAATGGGGGGGACAGGGGCTTGAAAAACTGTTTTTT. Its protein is CASSEWGGQGLEKLFF. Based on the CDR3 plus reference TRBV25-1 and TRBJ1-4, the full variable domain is EADIYQTPRYLVIGTGKKITLECSQTMGHDKMYWYQQDPGMELHLIHYSYGVNSTEKGDLSSESTVSRIRTEHFPLTLESARPSHTSQYLCASSEWGGQGLEKLFFGSGTQLSVL.

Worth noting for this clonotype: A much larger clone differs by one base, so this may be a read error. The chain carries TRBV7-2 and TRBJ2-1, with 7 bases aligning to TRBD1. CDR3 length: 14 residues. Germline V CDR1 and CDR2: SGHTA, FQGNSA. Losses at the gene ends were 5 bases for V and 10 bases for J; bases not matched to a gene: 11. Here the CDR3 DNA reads TGTGCCAGCAGCCGAGACAGGGCTTCCTACGAGCAGTTCTTC. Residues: CASSRDRASYEQFF.

The chain's CDR3 is CASSLTSMGANVLTF. The CDR3 DNA sequence: TGTGCCAGCAGTTTGACCAGTATGGGGGCCAACGTCCTGACTTTC. V gene TRBV12-3 or TRBV12-4 combines with J gene TRBJ2-6; unclear D gene. The CDR3 is 15 amino acids. Deletions cut 3 bases from V and 4 bases from J, with 10 bases between.

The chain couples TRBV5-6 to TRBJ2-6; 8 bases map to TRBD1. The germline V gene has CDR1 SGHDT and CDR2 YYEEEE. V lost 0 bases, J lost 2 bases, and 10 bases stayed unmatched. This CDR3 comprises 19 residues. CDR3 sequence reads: CASSLDRRQGLAGANVLTF. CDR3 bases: TGTGCCAGCAGCTTGGACCGGAGACAGGGGCTGGCTGGGGCCAACGTCCTGACTTTC.